The present entry profiles one T cell receptor (beta chain) with its context. It lacks a known antigen. The input lacks base qualities; no much larger clone sits a single base away. To sequence the TCRbeta CDR3 region, genomic DNA was isolated from the sorted cells. The immunoSEQ Assay was used to sequence the TCRbeta CDR3 regions. TCRdb took over this immuneACCESS table, retaining in-frame rearrangements with V and J assigned. Such tables are incomplete; in checked studies, under half of the missing clones stem from an unresolved V gene, and the remainder is unexplained. Counted in this sample were 50,000 to 65,000 clones; around four fifths of them appeared once. Clones ranked in the top ten supply 0.75% of the sample. The sample originates from a study of OX40 agonist ivuxolimab in advanced cancers. About the full investigation: The costimulatory receptor OX40 (CD134) was targeted by ivuxolimab, a fully human IgG2 agonistic monoclonal antibody. Intravenous ivuxolimab was administered to patients every 2 weeks at six dose levels: 0.01, 0.1, 0.3, 1.5, 3 and 10 mg/kg. Of the approximately 50 patients in dose escalation, 19 had hepatocellular carcinoma, some 15 had melanoma, 9 had renal cell carcinoma and 9 had head and neck cancer. The dose-escalation cohort was around 84% male with a mean age of approximately 60 years, ranging from 23 to 79. Prior anti-PD-1, anti-PD-L1 or anti-CTLA-4 therapy was permitted, and less than 45% of dose-escalation patients had received checkpoint inhibitors. Partial responses occurred in three dose-escalation patients, of whom one had hepatocellular carcinoma and two had cutaneous melanoma. The purpose of peripheral TCRbeta sequencing was to test whether ivuxolimab changed TCR sequence diversity and led to clonal T-cell expansion. The paper covers the monotherapy dose-escalation part of the phase I ivuxolimab trial, which included N of about 50 patients.

Patients with autoimmune disease history or receiving systemic immunosuppression were excluded from the trial. In every dose cohort, peripheral blood was drawn for TCR sequencing at baseline, cycle 4 day 1, and cycle 7 day 1. The samples were drawn from a first-in-human, open-label, multicenter phase I dose-escalation trial of ivuxolimab. Adults with locally advanced or metastatic melanoma, renal cell carcinoma, hepatocellular carcinoma or head and neck squamous cell carcinoma were enrolled in the trial. Before TCR sequencing, CD4+ T cells and CD8+ T cells from peripheral blood were sorted into separate populations. Study-wide findings and limitations: In partial responders in the 0.1-3.0 mg/kg groups, normalized peripheral clonal expansion was found to be among the lowest, especially among CD8+ T cells. After ivuxolimab, expanded clones were on average more numerous among CD8+ T cells than among CD4+ T cells. Low levels of normalized T-cell clonal expansion were also shown by some nonresponding patients. Which antigens the clonally expanded peripheral T cells were specific for was not determined. At doses of 0.1 to 3.0 mg/kg, clonal expansion of both CD4+ and CD8+ T cells in blood was seen between baseline and week 6.

CDR1 and CDR2 are drawn from the germline V gene: LGHNT, FRNRAP. The CDR3 starts with the cysteine, ends with the phenylalanine, and has 13 residues. The DNA shown is the 39-base CDR3, in frame from base 1. V is reduced by 4 bases and J by 7 bases, leaving a spacing of 13 bases between them. The rearranged segments are TRBV12-5 and TRBJ1-2; D gene: possibly TRBD1, on 6 matching bases. The sequence derives from an adult with an advanced solid tumor such as melanoma, head and neck, liver or kidney cancer. Here the sequenced sample was CD4+ or CD8+ T cells sorted from blood, taken in a trial of the OX40 agonist ivuxolimab. The DNA reads TGTGCTAGTGGTTCTACCGGGACATTTGGCTACACCTTC. This is translated as CASGSTGTFGYTF.